A single sample gave rise to the 22 T cell receptor beta chains below, sequenced in a study of OX40 agonist ivuxolimab in advanced cancers. Repertoires were generated with immunoSEQ multiplex PCR, while TCRdb's copy carries only in-frame clones and drops some. The sample has about 67,000 clones; 70% to 90% are singletons. Sample: CD4+ or CD8+ T cells sorted from blood, taken in a trial of the OX40 agonist ivuxolimab. The receptors come from an adult with an advanced solid tumor such as melanoma, head and neck, liver or kidney cancer.

The gene calls are TRBV7-2 and TRBJ1-2; TRBD1 matches 9 bases. The length of the CDR3 is 15 residues. Unmatched junction bases numbered 7, after V lost 5 bases and J lost 3 bases. Germline assignment: CDR1 SGHTA and CDR2 FQGNSA. CDR3 protein: CASSPGTGSDYGYTF. The CDR3, as DNA: TGTGCCAGCAGCCCCGGGACAGGGTCTGACTATGGCTACACCTTC.

This clone was observed once. The chain joins TRBV11-3 to TRBJ2-3; 7 nucleotides align to TRBD2. Germline values: CDR1 SGHNT, CDR2 YENEEA. The V and J ends lost 5 bases and 1 base, in that order; junction bases with no gene match: 6. There are 15 residues in the CDR3. The CDR3 protein is CASSLGAGRTDTQYF. The CDR3 bases are TGTGCCAGCAGCCTGGGAGCGGGACGCACAGATACGCAGTATTTT.

The chain uses TRBV27 and TRBJ1-5; 7 bases map to TRBD1. The J segment lost 4 bases and the V segment lost 0 bases, leaving 6 bases of the junction unmatched. The CDR3 runs 16 residues. Germline values: CDR1 MNHEY, CDR2 SMNVEV (reference sequence). The CDR3 spells CASSLSGQGGNQPQHF. The DNA for the CDR3 is TGTGCCAGCAGTTTATCAGGCCAGGGGGGTAATCAGCCCCAGCATTTT.

The V gene is TRBV5-4, the J gene TRBJ2-5, with D perhaps matching TRBD1 (5 bases). Trimming pared 0 bases from V and 3 bases from J, leaving 9 bases between. This CDR3 has 14 residues. CDR1 and CDR2 (germline): SGHNT, YYREEE (reference sequence). CDR3 nucleotides: TGTGCCAGCAGCTTGGGGACATTCGAAGAGACCCAGTACTTC. It codes for CASSLGTFEETQYF.

This chain joins TRBV5-1 and TRBJ2-3; D remains ambiguous. CDR3 length: 15 amino acids. The germline V and J ends were trimmed by 0 bases and 2 bases, with 10 bases remaining between them. The germline gives CDR1 SGHRS, CDR2 YFSETQ. CDR3 in amino acids: CASSLGLDFTDTQYF. The DNA for the CDR3 is TGCGCCAGCAGCTTGGGACTCGACTTCACAGATACGCAGTATTTT.

The rearrangement joins TRBV6-4 to TRBJ2-6, with 12 bases that match TRBD2. This CDR3 comprises 17 residues. Germline trimming cut 2 bases from V and 3 bases from J; bases unmatched to any gene: 2. Per germline, CDR1 MRHNA and CDR2 SNTAGT. CDR3 sequence (DNA): TGTGCCAGCAGTGACCTAGCGGGGGGGAATGGGGCCAACGTCCTGACTTTC. It codes for CASSDLAGGNGANVLTF.

DNA for the CDR3: TGTGCCAGCAGCGTAGATCTGCGGGGGAGCACAGATACGCAGTATTTT. Encoded protein: CASSVDLRGSTDTQYF. V is TRBV9 and J is TRBJ2-3; 7 bases map to TRBD2. The ends lost 0 bases at V and 0 bases at J; junction bases unmatched: 4. Germline CDR1 and CDR2: SGDLS and YYNGEE. CDR3 length equals 16 residues.

V is TRBV18 and J is TRBJ2-7; D might be TRBD1 (6 bases). From germline, CDR1 is KGHSH and CDR2 LQKENI. CDR3 length equals 13 residues. The V and J ends lost 2 bases and 5 bases respectively, with 10 bases between them. CDR3 nucleotide sequence: TGTGCCAGCTCACCAAACAGGGTCAACGAGCAGTACGTC. Protein: CASSPNRVNEQYV.

This clone was seen a single time. The rearrangement uses TRBV6-5 and TRBJ1-6, with D uncertain. The CDR3 loop spans 15 amino acids. Germline assignment: CDR1 MNHEY and CDR2 SVGAGI. Trimming took 0 bases from V and 6 from J, leaving 9 bases between them. The CDR3 DNA is TGTGCCAGCAGTTACTCTGTATGGTCTAATTCACCCCTCCACTTT. Its protein product is CASSYSVWSNSPLHF.

CDR3 sequence reads: CASSSWTGAGQYF. In DNA, the CDR3 is TGTGCCAGCAGCTCCTGGACCGGGGCAGGGCAGTACTTC. The chain joins TRBV5-6 to TRBJ2-7; tentatively, D is TRBD1 or TRBD2 (5 bases each). Germline V lookup: CDR1 SGHDT, CDR2 YYEEEE. Trimming removed 3 bases at V and 9 bases at J, with 16 bases between. The CDR3 runs to 13 residues.

The genes are TRBV5-5 and TRBJ2-5, with D unresolved. Germline V gene data show CDR1 as SGHKS and CDR2 as YYEKEE (reference sequence). This CDR3 is built from 14 residues. The germline V and J ends were trimmed by 0 bases and 4 bases, with 10 bases remaining between them. CDR3 bases: TGTGCCAGCAGCTTGGACTCCCCCAGAGAGACCCAGTACTTC. Protein product: CASSLDSPRETQYF.

V gene TRBV7-8 combines with J gene TRBJ1-5; possible D gene TRBD1, 6 bases. Trimming shortened V by 2 bases and J by 2 bases, and 16 bases separated the two germline ends. The CDR3 spans 17 residues. Germline values: CDR1 SGHVS, CDR2 FQNEAQ. CDR3 in DNA: TGTGCCAGCAGCTTATCCCGGACAGCCATGGGCAATCAGCCCCAGCATTTT. The encoded protein is CASSLSRTAMGNQPQHF.

This rearrangement joins TRBV5-8 to TRBJ1-5; TRBD1 might be the D (5 bases). The germline V and J ends were trimmed by 8 bases and 0 bases, with 15 bases remaining between them. This CDR3 is 15 amino acids long. Germline V gene sequence: CDR1 SGHTS, CDR2 YDEGEE. CDR3 in DNA: TGTGCCAGTAACACAGGAGTATATAGCAATCAGCCCCAGCATTTT. Translation: CASNTGVYSNQPQHF. Full variable domain (outside the CDR3, taken from reference TRBV5-8 and TRBJ1-5): EAGVTQSPTHLIKTRGQQATLRCSPISGHTSVYWYQQALGLGLQFLLWYDEGEERNRGNFPPRFSGRQFPNYSSELNVNALELEDSALYLCASNTGVYSNQPQHFGDGTRLSIL.

As DNA, the CDR3 is TGCAGCGTCACGGTGGGTTCGTTAGGCTACACCTTC. This encodes CSVTVGSLGYTF. The chain joins TRBV29-1 to TRBJ1-2; D call uncertain. The germline V gene has CDR1 SQVTM and CDR2 ANQGSEA. V was cut by 6 bases and J by 8 bases, with 16 bases left in between. CDR3 length: 12 residues. The whole variable domain, remainder taken from reference TRBV29-1 and TRBJ1-2, is SAVISQKPSRDICQRGTSLTIQCQVDSQVTMMFWYRQQPGQSLTLIATANQGSEATYESGFVIDKFPISRPNLTFSTLTVSNMSPEDSSIYLCSVTVGSLGYTFGSGTRLTVV.

V is TRBV4-3 and J is TRBJ1-4; D uncertain. This CDR3 spans 16 amino acids. Trimming removed 4 bases from V and 0 bases from J, with 12 bases in between. Germline CDR1 is LGHNA and CDR2 is YSLEER. CDR3 sequence reads: CASSPQARATNEKLFF. CDR3 DNA: TGCGCCAGCAGCCCCCAGGCGAGGGCAACTAATGAAAAACTGTTTTTT.

This clone showed up just a few times. V and J are TRBV12-5 and TRBJ1-2; a weak D match, TRBD1 (6 bases). This CDR3 contains 12 residues. V was pared by 0 bases and J by 7 bases, with 6 bases between. Germline V gives CDR1 LGHNT, CDR2 FRNRAP. The CDR3 loop is CASGLVGGGYTF. The CDR3 DNA reads TGTGCTAGTGGTTTGGTAGGGGGTGGCTACACCTTC.

The chain has TRBV6-4 and TRBJ2-1, with TRBD1 identical over 9 bases. This CDR3 is 14 amino acids long. Germline V lookup: CDR1 MRHNA, CDR2 SNTAGT. The J segment lost 7 bases and the V segment lost 6 bases, leaving 7 bases of the junction unmatched. CDR3 coding DNA: TGTGCCAGCAGCCAAACAGGGGGCGAGAATGAGCAGTTCTTC. Its protein product is CASSQTGGENEQFF.

V usage is TRBV4-1 and J usage is TRBJ2-1; D is possibly TRBD1 or TRBD2 (6 bases each). V was clipped by 2 bases and J by 8 bases, with 10 bases between them. Germline V CDR1 and CDR2: MGHRA, YSYEKL. The CDR3 is 13 amino acids. CDR3 amino acids: CASSQRGLDEQFF. For the CDR3, the DNA is TGCGCCAGCAGCCAACGGGGGCTCGATGAGCAGTTCTTC.

This clone was observed a few times. The chain has TRBV7-2 and TRBJ2-3; tentative D call: TRBD1 (5 bases). Germline V gene data show CDR1 as SGHTA and CDR2 as FQGNSA. CDR3 size: 15 residues. V lost 1 base and J lost 2, with 10 bases in between. The CDR3 bases are TGTGCCAGCAGCTTAGACGCCAGGGCCACAGATACGCAGTATTTT. Encoded protein: CASSLDARATDTQYF.

The gene calls are TRBV2 and TRBJ1-1; perhaps TRBD1 as D (5 bases). Germline loops: CDR1 SNHLY, CDR2 FYNNEI. V shed 8 bases and J shed 3 bases, with 7 bases lying between them. This CDR3 region has 11 residues. The CDR3: CASGGDTEAFF. The CDR3 DNA sequence: TGTGCCAGCGGGGGAGACACTGAAGCTTTCTTT.

The chain links TRBV5-4 to TRBJ1-6; 8 positions agree with TRBD1. The CDR3 covers 14 residues. V lost 1 base, J lost 7 bases, and 1 base stayed unmatched. CDR1 SGHNT and CDR2 YYREEE come from the germline V gene (reference sequence). Here the CDR3 DNA reads TGTGCCAGCAGCTTGACAGGGGGGAATTCACCCCTCCACTTT. Its translation is CASSLTGGNSPLHF.

The rearrangement links TRBV6-5 to TRBJ2-3; 8 nucleotides align to TRBD1. The CDR3 is 14 amino acids. J lost 6 bases, V lost 4 bases, and 6 bases had no gene match. The germline V gene encodes CDR1 MNHEY and CDR2 SVGAGI. CDR3 region: CASSSTGAGDTQYF. The CDR3 DNA sequence: TGTGCCAGCAGTTCGACAGGGGCGGGGGATACGCAGTATTTT.